This TCR beta chain emerged from a study of blood T cell repertoires in COVID-19. Study-wide context: COVID-19 samples, acute and convalescent, were from the United States, Italy and Spain. PBMCs, B-cell-depleted T cells, or T cells provided the cDNA or gDNA that made up the material.

Per the original methods: Amplification from reference gene primers served as the basis for estimated nucleated cell counts. Repertoires were generated with immunoSEQ multiplex PCR, while TCRdb's copy carries only in-frame clones and drops some. V, J and clone size reflect that table, while D and trimming were determined from the DNA. The sample has 60,000 to 85,000 clones, 60% to 85% seen once. The TCR was taken from a man aged 65 to 79 with acute or convalescent COVID-19. The sequenced sample was peripheral blood.

The CDR3 DNA sequence: TGTGCCACCCTTGGACAGGGGAGCAATGAGCAGTTCTTC. Translation gives CATLGQGSNEQFF. This chain connects TRBV24-1 to TRBJ2-1; 9 nucleotides line up with TRBD1. Germline V gene data show CDR1 as KGHDR and CDR2 as SFDVKD. Trimming at V came to 9 bases and at J to 6 bases, leaving 5 bases not matched to a gene. This CDR3 contains 13 residues.